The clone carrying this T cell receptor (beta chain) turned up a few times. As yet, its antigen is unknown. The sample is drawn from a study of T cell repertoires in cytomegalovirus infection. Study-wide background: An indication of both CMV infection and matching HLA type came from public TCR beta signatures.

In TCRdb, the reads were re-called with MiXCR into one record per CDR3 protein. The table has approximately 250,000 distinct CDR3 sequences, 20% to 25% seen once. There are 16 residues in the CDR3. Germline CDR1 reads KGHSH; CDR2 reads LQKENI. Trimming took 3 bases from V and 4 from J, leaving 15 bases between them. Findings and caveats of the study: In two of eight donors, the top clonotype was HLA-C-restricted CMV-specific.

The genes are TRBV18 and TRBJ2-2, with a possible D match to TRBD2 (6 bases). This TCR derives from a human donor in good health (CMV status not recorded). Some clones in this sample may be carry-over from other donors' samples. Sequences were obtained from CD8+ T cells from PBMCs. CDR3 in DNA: TGTGCCAGCTCACCTGCTTTGGAGGGAGGCACCGGGGAGCTGTTTTTT. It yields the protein CASSPALEGGTGELFF.